This is a list of T cell receptor beta chains from one sample in a study of blood T cell repertoires in COVID-19. The table came from immunoSEQ multiplex PCR; TCRdb's copy has only in-frame clones and leaves some out. The sample has roughly 69,000 clones, about 81% seen once. Sequencing was performed on peripheral blood. The receptors derive from a human donor in a cohort sampled during active COVID-19. Each CDR3 is given with its conserved first and last residue. D genes are given only for firm matches. Clone size is stated in some rows and not others, as once, few, many or a class when expanded.

clone_size j_call d_call v_call cdr3_nt cdr3_aa
NA TRBJ2-7 TRBD1 TRBV5-6 TGTGCCAGCAGCTTGGCCAGGGGGCGAACCTACGAGCAGTACTTC CASSLARGRTYEQYF
NA TRBJ2-7 NA TRBV19 TGTGCCAGTAGTATTGGTCAGGGGCTTAACTACGAGCAGTACTTC CASSIGQGLNYEQYF
NA TRBJ1-3 NA TRBV28 TGTGCCAGCAGTTTCGGGGGTGCTGGAAACACCATATATTTT CASSFGGAGNTIYF
NA TRBJ1-6 TRBD1 TRBV7-3 TGTGCCAGCAGCTACCGGGAAGGGGGCAATTCACCCCTCCACTTT CASSYREGGNSPLHF
NA TRBJ1-2 NA TRBV7-5 TGTGCCAGAAGCTTGGGACAGAAGGAGGGGGCTAACTATGGCTACACCTTC CARSLGQKEGANYGYTF
NA TRBJ1-6 TRBD1 TRBV4-1 TGCGCCAGCAGCCAAGATGGGCCACAGGGGACGAATAATTCACCCCTCCACTTT CASSQDGPQGTNNSPLHF
once TRBJ2-1 NA TRBV24-1 TGTGCCACCAGCGATCACTACAATGAGCAGTTCTTC CATSDHYNEQFF
NA TRBJ1-1 NA TRBV30 TGTGCCTGGAGTGATGGAGGCTTGGGTCGGCGAACTGAAGCTTTCTTT CAWSDGGLGRRTEAFF
NA TRBJ1-1 NA TRBV19 TGTGCCAGTAGCCAAGGAGGCGCGGGGGACACTGAAGCTTTCTTT CASSQGGAGDTEAFF
few TRBJ1-2 NA TRBV7-9 TGTGCCAGCAGCTTTCCAAACTATGGCTACACCTTC CASSFPNYGYTF
NA TRBJ1-1 NA TRBV5-6 TGTGCCAGCAGCTCAACCGGGACACACGGGGAAGCTTTCTTT CASSSTGTHGEAFF
NA TRBJ2-1 TRBD1 TRBV18 TGTGCCAGCTCACCGGACAGGGCAAACTACAATGAGCAGTTCTTC CASSPDRANYNEQFF
NA TRBJ1-2 TRBD1 TRBV2 TGTGCCAGCTGGCGACAGGGCCAAAGGGGCTACACCTTC CASWRQGQRGYTF
NA TRBJ2-7 TRBD1 TRBV5-3 TGTGCCAGAAGCTACCGGGACAGAGATAAGTACTTC CARSYRDRDKYF